What follows are 18 T cell receptor beta chains derived from one specimen sequenced in a study of technical replicates of blood from a few donors (dated by TCRdb to 2015 to 2018). Receptor amplification or capture employed the immunoSEQ multiplex PCR assay. The source is immuneACCESS, and TCRdb retained only in-frame sequences with V and J called. Part of the clones is not carried over; for the studies checked, unresolved V genes explain less than half of this, and the remainder is unexplained. The sample has about 100,000 clones on record, roughly 95% of them singletons. The ten largest clones capture approximately 0.2% of the sample. Sequencing used T cells isolated from PBMCs. These receptors originate from a human donor in good health.

CDR3 amino acids: CASSILGQGGWNQPQHF. In DNA form, the CDR3 reads TGTGCCAGTAGTATTTTGGGACAGGGGGGATGGAATCAGCCCCAGCATTTT. The chain joins TRBV19 to TRBJ1-5; 11 bases line up with TRBD1. The ends lost 3 bases at V and 4 bases at J; junction bases unmatched: 8. This CDR3 is built from 17 residues. Germline lookup yields CDR1 LNHDA and CDR2 SQIVND (reference sequence).

The CDR3 DNA reads as TGTGCCAGCACCCCTGGCGGATTGGGCTACACCTTC. The encoded protein is CASTPGGLGYTF. The rearrangement uses TRBV19 and TRBJ1-2; no clear D. Trimming pared 9 bases from V and 8 bases from J, leaving 16 bases between. CDR3 length: 12 amino acids. The germline CDR1 and CDR2 sequences are LNHDA and SQIVND (reference sequence).

Written as DNA, the CDR3 is TGTGCCAGCAGTTTATCTGGACAGGGAAACTACGAGCAGTACTTC. Translation gives CASSLSGQGNYEQYF. This rearrangement joins TRBV27 to TRBJ2-7; 8 bases are shared with TRBD1. The CDR3 sequence is 15 residues long. Germline assignment: CDR1 MNHEY and CDR2 SMNVEV (reference sequence). Trimming removed 0 bases from V and 3 bases from J; junction bases left unmatched: 4.

V is TRBV6-1 and J is TRBJ1-1, with D hard to call. Trimming pared 8 bases from V and 2 bases from J, leaving 18 bases between. Germline V gene lookup returns CDR1 MNHNS and CDR2 SASEGT. The CDR3 is made up of 15 amino acids. CDR3 in amino acids: CASCQPSEFNTEAFF. Here the CDR3 DNA reads TGTGCCAGCTGCCAGCCCAGCGAATTTAACACTGAAGCTTTCTTT.

This clone appeared once. The chain couples TRBV11-1 to TRBJ1-2; perhaps TRBD1 as D (6 bases). CDR1 SGHAT and CDR2 FQDESV come from the germline V gene (reference sequence). The CDR3 has 13 residues. The V and J ends lost 7 bases and 7 bases respectively, with 16 bases between them. The CDR3 is CASTDTGGPGYTF. The CDR3 coding sequence is TGTGCCAGCACCGACACCGGGGGGCCTGGCTACACCTTC. Complete variable domain (other parts from reference TRBV11-1 and TRBJ1-2): EAEVAQSPRYKITEKSQAVAFWCDPISGHATLYWYRQILGQGPELLVQFQDESVVDDSQLPKDRFSAERLKGVDSTLKIQPAELGDSAMYLCASTDTGGPGYTFGSGTRLTVV.

This clone was seen just once. The V call is TRBV25-1, the J call TRBJ1-2; possibly TRBD1 for D (6 bases). The CDR3 has 12 amino acids. Germline V gene data show CDR1 as MGHDK and CDR2 as SYGVNS. The germline V and J ends were trimmed by 4 bases and 4 bases, with 7 bases remaining between them. CDR3 DNA sequence: TGTGCCAGCAGTGCACAGGGCTATGGCTACACCTTC. Its protein product is CASSAQGYGYTF.

This sequence joins TRBV7-8 and TRBJ1-5, with D possibly TRBD1 on 6 matching bases. The V end was cut by 6 bases, the J end by 7 bases, with 22 bases between. The length of the CDR3 is 16 residues. The germline gives CDR1 SGHVS, CDR2 FQNEAQ. The CDR3 bases are TGTGCCAGCAGTTCGAGGGACTACAGGGATGAACAGCCCCAGCATTTT. Amino acid sequence: CASSSRDYRDEQPQHF.

This chain joins TRBV5-1 and TRBJ2-4; the D gene is possibly TRBD1 (6 bases). The germline gives CDR1 SGHRS, CDR2 YFSETQ. The CDR3 extends over 13 amino acids. V lost 4 bases to trimming and J lost 8 bases, with 13 bases between them. The CDR3 here is CASSQQGADIQYF. DNA of the CDR3: TGCGCCAGCAGCCAACAGGGAGCAGACATTCAGTACTTC.

The gene calls are TRBV18 and TRBJ2-1, with TRBD2 matching 14 bases. CDR1 and CDR2 (germline): KGHSH, LQKENI. This CDR3 contains 20 residues. J gave up 7 bases and V 6 bases, and 20 bases lay outside the gene matches. In DNA form, the CDR3 reads TGTGCCAGCTCCTCGAGTAGGCCGGGACTAGCGGGAGTTAGTACGAATGAGCAGTTCTTC. It is translated as CASSSSRPGLAGVSTNEQFF.

V and J are TRBV7-9 and TRBJ1-4; TRBD1 is a possible D gene (6 bases). The germline gives CDR1 SEHNR, CDR2 FQNEAQ (reference sequence). V lost 7 bases to trimming and J lost 7 bases, with 10 bases between them. This CDR3 contains 12 residues. The CDR3 region has the DNA TGTGCCAGCACAGGGGACGGTGAAAAACTGTTTTTT. It is translated as CASTGDGEKLFF.

This chain joins TRBV7-2 and TRBJ2-5, with 7 bases identical to TRBD2. Trimming at V came to 8 bases and at J to 5 bases, leaving 2 bases not matched to a gene. The CDR3 consists of 11 residues. CDR1 is SGHTA, CDR2 FQGNSA, per germline. Here the CDR3 reads CASRGGETQYF. DNA of the CDR3: TGTGCCAGCCGGGGAGGGGAGACCCAGTACTTC.

The gene calls are TRBV11-2 and TRBJ1-3, with D hard to call. The CDR3 is 15 amino acids. Trimming took 7 bases from V and 0 from J, leaving 13 bases between them. Germline CDR1 SGHAT, CDR2 FQNNGV. The CDR3 region has the DNA TGTGCCAGCACCCTGAGGTGGATCTCTGGAAACACCATATATTTT. Residues: CASTLRWISGNTIYF.

The J gene is TRBJ2-1, the V gene TRBV6-5; TRBD2 matches 8 bases. Germline CDR1 reads MNHEY; CDR2 reads SVGAGI. V lost 6 bases and J lost 6; bases outside the gene matches: 4. This CDR3 comprises 13 residues. The CDR3 loop is CASSQGLVNEQFF. The CDR3 DNA follows: TGTGCCAGCAGCCAGGGACTAGTCAATGAGCAGTTCTTC.

This clone has only one observation. The chain uses TRBV5-1 and TRBJ2-5; weak D call: TRBD1 (6 bases). The germline V and J ends were trimmed by 0 bases and 4 bases, with 7 bases remaining between them. This CDR3 comprises 13 residues. Germline V CDR1 and CDR2: SGHRS, YFSETQ. Here the CDR3 DNA reads TGCGCCAGCAGCTTGGAAGGGGGAGAGACCCAGTACTTC. It translates to CASSLEGGETQYF.

The chain employs TRBV7-9 and TRBJ2-1; D unresolved. Germline V lookup: CDR1 SEHNR, CDR2 FQNEAQ (reference sequence). This CDR3 has 12 amino acids. Trimming left V 4 bases short and J 4 bases short, with 5 bases between. The CDR3 DNA is TGTGCCAGCAGCTCTAATTACAATGAGCAGTTCTTC. Translation gives CASSSNYNEQFF. The full variable domain, with the rest looked up from reference TRBV7-9 and TRBJ2-1, is DTGVSQNPRHKITKRGQNVTFRCDPISEHNRLYWYRQTLGQGPEFLTYFQNEAQLEKSRLLSDRFSAERPKGSFSTLEIQRTEQGDSAMYLCASSSNYNEQFFGPGTRLTVL.

This chain links TRBV18 with TRBJ1-6; TRBD1 is a possible D gene (5 bases). This CDR3 has 12 residues. Trimming shortened V by 3 bases and J by 9 bases, and 6 bases separated the two germline ends. Germline V gives CDR1 KGHSH, CDR2 LQKENI. The CDR3 bases are TGTGCCAGCTCACCTGACAGTTCACCCCTCCACTTT. As protein: CASSPDSSPLHF.

V and J are TRBV7-9 and TRBJ2-2; 11 nucleotides match TRBD2. CDR3 length equals 15 residues. Germline values: CDR1 SEHNR, CDR2 FQNEAQ (reference sequence). J gave up 2 bases and V 8 bases, and 4 bases lay outside the gene matches. Here the CDR3 reads CASGGLAVNTGELFF. CDR3 DNA sequence: TGTGCCAGCGGGGGACTAGCGGTTAACACCGGGGAGCTGTTTTTT.

This sequence joins TRBV19 and TRBJ1-1; D call uncertain. Germline CDR1 is LNHDA and CDR2 is SQIVND (reference sequence). CDR3 length: 12 residues. Trimming took 10 bases from V and 1 from J, leaving 10 bases between them. The CDR3 DNA sequence: TGTGCCACCAGGAAATCGAACACTGAAGCTTTCTTT. Protein: CATRKSNTEAFF.